This T cell receptor beta chain came from a study of T cell changes during pregnancy in multiple sclerosis. TCRdb's table, derived via immunoSEQ multiplex PCR, lists solely in-frame clones and lacks some. The table has 100,000 to 150,000 clones, 80% to 95% seen once; the top ten hold approximately 6.2%. The length of the CDR3 is 16 residues. V was clipped by 2 bases and J by 1 base, with 14 bases between them. Germline loops: CDR1 MNHEY, CDR2 SVGAGI. This clonotype was sampled from a female donor with multiple sclerosis, enrolled in a pregnancy study. This material consisted of peripheral blood, taken before pregnancy. V is TRBV6-5 and J is TRBJ1-1, with D maybe TRBD1 (6 bases). The CDR3 here is CASSYHSMTGNTEAFF. The CDR3 coding sequence is TGTGCCAGCAGTTACCACTCTATGACAGGGAACACTGAAGCTTTCTTT.